This T cell receptor beta chain is drawn from a study of blood T cell repertoires in COVID-19. Study as a whole: COVID-19 samples from acute and convalescent phases originated in the United States, Italy and Spain. PBMCs, B-cell-depleted T cells, or T cells were the source of the cDNA or gDNA that made up the material.

Trimming took 6 bases from V and 0 from J; bases not matched to a gene: 12. Germline values: CDR1 SGDLS, CDR2 YYNGEE. The CDR3 is 16 residues long. In the authors' methods: Estimated nucleated cell counts came from reference gene primer amplification. Measured with immunoSEQ multiplex PCR; TCRdb has only the in-frame clones, and not every one. V and J calls and clone size come straight from that table; D and trimming were deduced from the DNA. This sample has about 120,000 clones, with about 78% found just once. The V gene is TRBV9, the J gene TRBJ2-7; 7 nucleotides line up with TRBD2. This TCR derives from a man aged 70-80 years with acute or convalescent COVID-19. Material: peripheral blood. CDR3 amino acids: CASTQGWGGSSYEQYF. CDR3 in DNA: TGTGCCAGCACCCAAGGGTGGGGGGGGAGCTCCTACGAGCAGTACTTC.